This TCR beta chain was observed in a study of a mutant IDH1 vaccine in newly diagnosed glioma. Notes on this clone: Its target is unknown.

Between the trimmed V and J ends, which lost 3 bases and 8 bases, there was a span of 13 bases. Germline assignment: CDR1 SNHLY and CDR2 FYNNEI. This CDR3 comprises 13 residues. Described time point: week 23, last vaccination. Mutant IDH1 20-mer peptide, at 300 ug, made up each vaccine dose, with topical imiquimod. Measured with immunoSEQ multiplex PCR; TCRdb has only the in-frame clones, and not every one. The sample consists of 50,000 to 60,000 clones, 80% of them appearing once. This sample comprised PBMCs, obtained from a glioma patient whose treatment included an IDH1 peptide vaccine. This receptor was taken from a man aged 35-49 years with glioma. The chain couples TRBV2 to TRBJ1-2; D not resolved. CDR3 region: CASSDLIFGGYTF. CDR3 nucleotide sequence: TGTGCCAGCAGTGACCTGATTTTTGGCGGCTACACCTTC.